Given below is one T cell receptor (beta chain) in context. Its target is unknown. These data are taken from a study of CD8 T cells in Susac syndrome. The study, taken as a whole, reports: The authors acknowledged that the study's TCR sequencing and HLA analysis involved relatively few individuals.

Germline V gives CDR1 GTSNPN, CDR2 SVGIG (reference sequence). This CDR3 has 13 residues. V lost 3 bases, J lost 3 bases, and 4 bases stayed unmatched. Random hexamers were used to reverse transcribe an amount of about 0.45 to 1 ug RNA. With immunoSEQ multiplex PCR, TCR beta CDR3 was amplified across 54 Vbeta and 13 Jbeta. TCRdb independently ran MiXCR on the immunoSEQ multiplex PCR reads; one entry per CDR3 protein. The data hold 120,000 to 150,000 distinct CDR3 sequences, with 94% observed a single time. It was negative isolation that provided the CD8+ and CD4+ T cells, whereas TEMRA cells were enriched by FACS.

The receptor's source is a human donor in good health. The chain uses TRBV30 and TRBJ2-7; 8 bases are shared with TRBD1. Sequencing was performed on CD8+ T cells from PBMCs. The CDR3 protein is CAWSTGQGYEQYF. The CDR3 DNA reads as TGTGCCTGGAGCACAGGACAGGGCTACGAGCAGTACTTC.